This T cell receptor beta chain was recovered during a study of response to subunit inactivated influenza vaccine. Study results and caveats: There was a suggestion from the authors that each seasonal influenza vaccination recruits few new T cells.

The CDR3 totals 13 residues. V dropped 1 base and J dropped 11 bases, with 12 bases sitting between them. TCRdb fed the RT-PCR reads into MiXCR, producing one record per CDR3 protein. Here the sample spans approximately 680,000 distinct CDR3 sequences, 15% to 18% being singletons. This clonotype appeared a few times. Its antigen is currently unknown. The sequences come from PBMCs from blood, collected approximately 13 days after vaccination. The sequence came from a man in his fifties or sixties who received an inactivated influenza vaccine. V gene TRBV12-3 or TRBV12-4 combines with J gene TRBJ1-5, with a possible D match to TRBD1 (6 bases). The CDR3 reads CASSLGGEGAQHF. The CDR3 DNA reads as TGTGCCAGCAGTTTAGGGGGAGAGGGGGCCCAGCATTTT.